A selection of T cell receptor beta chains follows, all from one sample in a study of breast tumors, draining lymph nodes, adjacent tissues. Using its own MiXCR run on the multiplex PCR reads, TCRdb lists one record per CDR3 protein. Found here are 200,000 to 250,000 distinct CDR3 sequences, around 34% of them singletons; the top ten hold under 4.5%. Sequences were obtained from axillary lymph node tissue. The origin of the receptors is a female donor with breast cancer. Some clones in this sample may be carry-over from other donors' samples. Both conserved end residues are part of each CDR3. The D gene is left open where the match is weak. Clone size is not always given. Where it is, it says once, few, many or a class for expanded clones.

many	TRBV20-1	TRBD2	TRBJ2-3	TGCAGTGCTCTACTAGCGGGGGCCACAGATACGCAGTATTTT	CSALLAGATDTQYF
many	TRBV6-6	-	TRBJ2-3	TGTGCCAGCAGCCCCCCAGGGATTAGCACAGATACGCAGTATTTT	CASSPPGISTDTQYF
many	TRBV5-1	TRBD1	TRBJ2-7	TGCGCCAGCAGCTGGGACAGCGCCTACGAGCAGTACTTC	CASSWDSAYEQYF
-	TRBV2	-	TRBJ2-5	TGTGCCAGCAGTACCTCCGGGACACAGTACTTC	CASSTSGTQYF
many	TRBV6-5	TRBD1	TRBJ1-6	TGTGCCAGCAGTCACTCGAGGTGGACAGGGAGGTCACCCCTCCACTTT	CASSHSRWTGRSPLHF
many	TRBV7-7	-	TRBJ2-7	TGTGGGAGCTACGAGCAGTACTTC	CGSYEQYF
-	TRBV7-6	TRBD2	TRBJ2-7	TGTGCCAGCAGCCATTGGACTAGCGGATCCTACGAGCAGTACTTC	CASSHWTSGSYEQYF
many	TRBV12-3/TRBV12-4	-	TRBJ2-7	TGTGCCAGCAGTCACAGGGATGGTATCTACGAGCAGTACTTC	CASSHRDGIYEQYF
-	TRBV6-1	-	TRBJ2-1	TGTGCCAGCACAAACAGGTGGGGATCCTACAATGAGCAGTTCTTC	CASTNRWGSYNEQFF
-	TRBV18	-	TRBJ1-3	TGTGCCAGCTCCCCAGCCCTGGCTGGAAACACCATATATTTT	CASSPALAGNTIYF
many	TRBV7-2	TRBD1	TRBJ2-3	TGTGCCAGCAGCCGGGACAGGGGATCAGATACGCAGTATTTT	CASSRDRGSDTQYF
many	TRBV19	-	TRBJ1-5	TGTGCCAGTAGTAGCTGGGGGCCTAATCAGCCCCAGCATTTT	CASSSWGPNQPQHF
-	TRBV11-1	-	TRBJ1-1	TGTGCCAGCAGCTTAGTTGGGGTACAGAACACTGAAGCTTTCTTT	CASSLVGVQNTEAFF
many	TRBV19	-	TRBJ2-7	TGTGCCAGTAGTATTTCCGCGGCGGACTCCTACGAGCAGTACTTC	CASSISAADSYEQYF
-	TRBV20-1	-	TRBJ2-1	TGCAGTGCTAGATCTCCTGACAGGTACTCCTACAATGAGCAGTTCTTC	CSARSPDRYSYNEQFF
-	TRBV4-2	-	TRBJ2-4	TGTGCCAGCAGCCCCCGGGGAGAAAACATTCAGTACTTC	CASSPRGENIQYF
-	TRBV10-3	TRBD2	TRBJ2-3	TGTGCCATCACTACCGGACTAGCGGGAGGGCCGACAGATACGCAGTATTTT	CAITTGLAGGPTDTQYF
-	TRBV7-9	-	TRBJ1-4	TGTGCCAGCAGCCTACCCCCAACTAATGAAAAACTGTTTTTT	CASSLPPTNEKLFF
once	TRBV2	TRBD2	TRBJ2-5	TGTGCCAGCAGTTTTCCCGGACTAGCGGGAAAAGAGACCCAGTACTTC	CASSFPGLAGKETQYF
-	TRBV20-1	TRBD1	TRBJ1-4	TGCAGTGCTAGAGATTCTCCGGGACAGGGGGGGGATGAAAAACTGTTTTTT	CSARDSPGQGGDEKLFF
-	TRBV19	-	TRBJ2-6	TGTGCCAGTAGTATAGGAGGGGCCAACGTCCTGACTTTC	CASSIGGANVLTF
once	TRBV10-3	TRBD1	TRBJ1-4	TGTGCCACTGGACAGGGGGCGTCCGTGGGGTCAACTAATGAAAAACTGTTTTTT	CATGQGASVGSTNEKLFF
many	TRBV7-2	-	TRBJ2-3	TGTGCCAGCAGCCACATAGGTGGAGATACGCAGTATTTT	CASSHIGGDTQYF
many	TRBV11-2	TRBD1	TRBJ2-7	TGTGCCAGCAGCCTAAGGGGTCGGGACAGCTTCTACGAGCAGTACTTC	CASSLRGRDSFYEQYF
many	TRBV7-8	-	TRBJ1-3	TGTGCCAGCAGCGTCGGGACAATAACTGGAAACACCATATATTTT	CASSVGTITGNTIYF
many	TRBV7-9	-	TRBJ2-7	TGTGCCGGCGACGAGCAGTACTTC	CAGDEQYF
many	TRBV5-8	-	TRBJ2-5	TGTGCCAGCAGCGGAACACTAACGGTGGGAGAGACCCAGTACTTC	CASSGTLTVGETQYF